The present TCR beta chain was sequenced within a study of cytomegalovirus exposure and HLA in healthy donors. General study findings and limits: Overall, around 150 TCR beta chains were annotated as cytomegalovirus-associated.

This PCR relied on a set of 60 Vbeta primers and 13 Jbeta primers. The data were produced by immunoSEQ multiplex PCR, yet TCRdb's version contains in-frame clones alone and is incomplete. In the table there are around 150,000 clones, approximately 80% of which are singletons. As to this clone: Its antigen is unidentified.

V was clipped by 0 bases and J by 4 bases, with 13 bases between them. The CDR3 has 16 amino acids. The germline gives CDR1 LGHNA, CDR2 YNFKEQ. Material: PBMCs. This chain uses TRBV4-2 with TRBJ1-3, with TRBD1 as a possible D gene (6 bases). This receptor was identified in a man aged 50 to 59 in good health and CMV-seropositive. Written as DNA, the CDR3 is TGTGCCAGCAGCCAAGATTCGAACAGGGAAGGAAACACCATATATTTT. It yields the protein CASSQDSNREGNTIYF.